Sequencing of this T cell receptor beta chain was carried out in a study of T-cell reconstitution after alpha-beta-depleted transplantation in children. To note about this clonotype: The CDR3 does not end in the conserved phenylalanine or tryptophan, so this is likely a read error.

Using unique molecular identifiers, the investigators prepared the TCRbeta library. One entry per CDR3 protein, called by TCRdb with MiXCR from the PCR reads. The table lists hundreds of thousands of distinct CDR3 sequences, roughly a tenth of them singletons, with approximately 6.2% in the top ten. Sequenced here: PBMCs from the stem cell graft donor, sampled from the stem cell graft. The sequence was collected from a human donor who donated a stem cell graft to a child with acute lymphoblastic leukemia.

CDR3 sequence (DNA): TGCAGCGGAAAGCGGGGGGGCAGCGATGAGCAGTTCTCC. Its protein is CSGKRGGSDEQFS. The chain joins TRBV29-1 to TRBJ2-1, with 10 bases that match TRBD2. Germline V gene sequence: CDR1 SQVTM, CDR2 ANQGSEA. There are 13 residues in the CDR3. V lost 7 bases, J lost 8 bases, and 8 bases stayed unmatched.